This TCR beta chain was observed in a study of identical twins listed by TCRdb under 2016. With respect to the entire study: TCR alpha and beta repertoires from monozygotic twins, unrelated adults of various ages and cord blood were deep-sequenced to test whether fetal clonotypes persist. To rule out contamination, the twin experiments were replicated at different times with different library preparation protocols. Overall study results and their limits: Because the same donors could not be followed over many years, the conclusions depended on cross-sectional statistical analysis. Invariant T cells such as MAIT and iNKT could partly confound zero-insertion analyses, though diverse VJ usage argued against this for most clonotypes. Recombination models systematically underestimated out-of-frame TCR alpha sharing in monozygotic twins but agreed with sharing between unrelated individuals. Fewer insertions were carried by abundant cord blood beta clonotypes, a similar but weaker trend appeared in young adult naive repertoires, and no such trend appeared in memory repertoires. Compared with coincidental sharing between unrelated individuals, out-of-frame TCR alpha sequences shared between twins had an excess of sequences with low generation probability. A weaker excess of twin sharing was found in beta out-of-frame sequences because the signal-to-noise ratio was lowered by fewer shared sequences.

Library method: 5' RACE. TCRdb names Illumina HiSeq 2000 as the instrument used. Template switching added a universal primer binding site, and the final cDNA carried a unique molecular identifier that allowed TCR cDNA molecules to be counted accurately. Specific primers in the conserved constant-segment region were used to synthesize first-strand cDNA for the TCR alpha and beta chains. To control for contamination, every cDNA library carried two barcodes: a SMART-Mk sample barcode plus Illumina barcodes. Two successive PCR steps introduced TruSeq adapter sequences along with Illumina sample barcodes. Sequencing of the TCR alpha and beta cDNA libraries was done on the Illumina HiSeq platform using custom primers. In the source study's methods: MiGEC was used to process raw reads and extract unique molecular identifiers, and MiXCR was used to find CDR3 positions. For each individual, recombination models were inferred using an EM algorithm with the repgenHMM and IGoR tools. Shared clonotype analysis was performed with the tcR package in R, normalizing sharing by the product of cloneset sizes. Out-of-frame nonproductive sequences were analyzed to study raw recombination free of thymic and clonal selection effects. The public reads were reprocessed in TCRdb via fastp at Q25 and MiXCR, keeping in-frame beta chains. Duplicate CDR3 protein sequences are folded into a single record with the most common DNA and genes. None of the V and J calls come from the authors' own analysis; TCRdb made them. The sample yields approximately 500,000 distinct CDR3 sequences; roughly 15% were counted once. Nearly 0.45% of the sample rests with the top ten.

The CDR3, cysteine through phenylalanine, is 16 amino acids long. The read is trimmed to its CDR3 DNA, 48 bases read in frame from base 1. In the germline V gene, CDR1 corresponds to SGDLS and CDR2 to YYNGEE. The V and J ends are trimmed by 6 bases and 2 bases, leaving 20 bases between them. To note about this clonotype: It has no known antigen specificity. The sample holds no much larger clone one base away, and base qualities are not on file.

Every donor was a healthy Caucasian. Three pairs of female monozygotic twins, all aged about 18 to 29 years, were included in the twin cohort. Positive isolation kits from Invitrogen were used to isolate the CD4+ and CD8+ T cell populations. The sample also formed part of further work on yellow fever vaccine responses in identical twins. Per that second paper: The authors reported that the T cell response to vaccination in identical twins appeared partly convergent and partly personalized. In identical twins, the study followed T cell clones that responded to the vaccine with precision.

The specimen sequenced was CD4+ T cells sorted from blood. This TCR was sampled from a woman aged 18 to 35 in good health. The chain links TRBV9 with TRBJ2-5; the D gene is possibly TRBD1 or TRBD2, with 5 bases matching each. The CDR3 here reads CASTLGASGVQETQYF. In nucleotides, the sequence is TGTGCCAGCACACTCGGGGCTAGTGGGGTTCAAGAGACCCAGTACTTC.